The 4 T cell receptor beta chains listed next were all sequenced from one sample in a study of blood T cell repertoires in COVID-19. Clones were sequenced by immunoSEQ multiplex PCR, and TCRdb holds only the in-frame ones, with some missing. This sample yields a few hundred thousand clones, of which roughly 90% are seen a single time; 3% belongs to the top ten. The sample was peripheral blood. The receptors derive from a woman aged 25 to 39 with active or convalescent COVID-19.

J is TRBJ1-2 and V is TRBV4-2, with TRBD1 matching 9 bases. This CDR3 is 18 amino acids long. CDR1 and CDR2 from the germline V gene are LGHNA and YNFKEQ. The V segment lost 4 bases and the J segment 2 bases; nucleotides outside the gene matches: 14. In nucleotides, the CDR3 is TGTGCCAGCAGCCGCAACCGGGACAGGGAGGGAAGAAACTATGGCTACACCTTC. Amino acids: CASSRNRDREGRNYGYTF.

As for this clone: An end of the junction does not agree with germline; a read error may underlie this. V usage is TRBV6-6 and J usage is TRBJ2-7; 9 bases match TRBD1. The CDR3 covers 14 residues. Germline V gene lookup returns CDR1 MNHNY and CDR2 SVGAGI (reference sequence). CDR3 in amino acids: CASSYGTGPLGEHF. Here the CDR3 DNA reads TGTGCCAGCAGTTACGGGACAGGGCCCCTAGGTGAGCACTTC.

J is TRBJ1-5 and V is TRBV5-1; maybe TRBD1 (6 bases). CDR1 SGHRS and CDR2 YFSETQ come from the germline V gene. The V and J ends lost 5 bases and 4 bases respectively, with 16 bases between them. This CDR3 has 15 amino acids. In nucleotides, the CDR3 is TGCGCCAGCAGTTCGGCGGGGGCTGCAAATCAGCCCCAGCATTTT. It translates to CASSSAGAANQPQHF.

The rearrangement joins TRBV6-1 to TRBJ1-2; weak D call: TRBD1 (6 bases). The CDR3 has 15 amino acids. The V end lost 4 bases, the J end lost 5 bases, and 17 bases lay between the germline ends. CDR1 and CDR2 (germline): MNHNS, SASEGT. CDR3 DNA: TGTGCCAGCAGTGGAGCCGGTCAGGGGTCTTATGGCTACACCTTC. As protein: CASSGAGQGSYGYTF.